This TCR beta chain appears in the sequencing data of a study of blood T cell repertoires in COVID-19. Overall study: Donors in the United States, Italy and Spain gave samples during acute or convalescent COVID-19. T cells, B-cell-depleted T cells, or PBMCs provided the cDNA or gDNA that served as material.

The authors' processing: Quantification of nucleated cells was approximated via reference gene primer amplification. TCRdb keeps only in-frame clones here, not all; method: immunoSEQ multiplex PCR. From that table come the V and J calls and clone size; the DNA was used to work out D and trimming. Here the sample spans about 110,000 clones, about 75% being singletons. The CDR3 extends over 15 amino acids. Trimming removed 4 bases at V and 2 bases at J, with 14 bases between. Germline CDR1 reads SGDLS; CDR2 reads YYNGEE. In its sample, this clone was seen a few times. The chain employs TRBV9 and TRBJ2-3, with D possibly TRBD1 on 6 matching bases. The specimen was peripheral blood. This TCR came from an elderly woman with active or convalescent COVID-19. The DNA of the CDR3 is TGTGCCAGCAGCTACGTAGGGGGTGACACAGATACGCAGTATTTT. It translates to CASSYVGGDTDTQYF.